Presented here are 6 T cell receptor beta chains from one specimen sequenced in a study of blood T cell repertoires in COVID-19. Clones were sequenced by immunoSEQ multiplex PCR, and TCRdb holds only the in-frame ones, with some missing. The table has approximately 59,000 clones, around 80% seen once. The specimen sequenced was peripheral blood. The receptors were sampled from an elderly man with acute or convalescent COVID-19.

This clone showed up many times. The rearrangement joins TRBV28 to TRBJ1-2, with TRBD1 as a possible D gene (5 bases). CDR1 is MDHEN and CDR2 is SYDVKM in the germline V gene. The V end lost 8 bases, the J end lost 2 bases, and 12 bases lay between the germline ends. CDR3 length: 13 amino acids. CDR3 DNA: TGTGCCAGCTACCGTCCAGGGAACTATGGCTACACCTTC. Translated: CASYRPGNYGYTF.

In this sample, this clone turned up a few times. The chain links TRBV5-8 to TRBJ2-1; D remains ambiguous. V was cut by 9 bases and J by 0 bases, with 19 bases left in between. Germline assignment: CDR1 SGHTS and CDR2 YDEGEE. The CDR3 spans 16 residues. DNA of the CDR3: TGTGCCACCCCTTCGAGAGCCTGGAGCTCCTACAATGAGCAGTTCTTC. Its protein is CATPSRAWSSYNEQFF.

This clone was detected once. J is TRBJ2-5 and V is TRBV29-1, with D possibly matching TRBD2 (6 bases). CDR3 length equals 13 residues. V lost 7 bases and J 2 bases, leaving 14 bases between the germline ends. Germline-derived CDR1 and CDR2 are SQVTM and ANQGSEA. Here the CDR3 reads CSESSVGQETQYF. In nucleotides, the CDR3 is TGCAGCGAATCTAGCGTAGGACAAGAGACCCAGTACTTC.

The chain employs TRBV28 and TRBJ1-2; 7 bases agree with TRBD1. V gave up 6 bases and J gave up 8 bases; unmatched junction bases: 12. Germline CDR1 and CDR2: MDHEN and SYDVKM. This CDR3 has 14 residues. CDR3 in DNA: TGTGCCAGCAGAAAAGACAGGGCTTTTCGCGGCTACACCTTC. Its translation is CASRKDRAFRGYTF.

The V and J genes are TRBV11-2 and TRBJ1-1, with TRBD1 as a possible D gene (5 bases). Trimming took off 3 bases at V and 5 bases at J, with 19 bases between the two ends. This CDR3 region has 16 residues. Germline V gene data show CDR1 as SGHAT and CDR2 as FQNNGV. CDR3: CASSFPLGGRRTEAFF. In nucleotides, the CDR3 is TGTGCCAGCAGCTTCCCCCTCGGGGGTCGAAGAACTGAAGCTTTCTTT.

The rearrangement links TRBV5-4 to TRBJ1-1, with TRBD1 identical over 7 bases. CDR1 is SGHNT and CDR2 is YYREEE in the germline V gene (reference sequence). V lost 0 bases to trimming and J lost 5 bases; unmatched junction nucleotides: 7. This CDR3 spans 15 amino acids. CDR3 bases: TGTGCCAGCAGCTTGGACAGGGGCTTGGGTACTGAAGCTTTCTTT. Translating gives CASSLDRGLGTEAFF.